This T cell receptor beta chain was retrieved from a study of blood T cell repertoires in COVID-19. J lost 4 bases, V lost 3 bases, and 15 bases had no gene match. This CDR3 spans 18 amino acids. Germline V CDR1 and CDR2: ENHRY, SYGVKD. The table came from immunoSEQ multiplex PCR; TCRdb's copy has only in-frame clones and leaves some out. The repertoire consists of hundreds of thousands of clones, with approximately 84% occurring once and the leading ten covering around 2.1%. Sequencing was carried out using peripheral blood. This clonotype originated in a woman between 25 and 40 years old who had recovered from COVID-19. The J gene is TRBJ2-1, the V gene TRBV10-3; 7 bases fit TRBD2. In DNA, the CDR3 is TGTGCCATCAGTGATACCCGACTAGCAGGAGGGAATTACAATGAGCAGTTCTTC. Translating gives CAISDTRLAGGNYNEQFF.